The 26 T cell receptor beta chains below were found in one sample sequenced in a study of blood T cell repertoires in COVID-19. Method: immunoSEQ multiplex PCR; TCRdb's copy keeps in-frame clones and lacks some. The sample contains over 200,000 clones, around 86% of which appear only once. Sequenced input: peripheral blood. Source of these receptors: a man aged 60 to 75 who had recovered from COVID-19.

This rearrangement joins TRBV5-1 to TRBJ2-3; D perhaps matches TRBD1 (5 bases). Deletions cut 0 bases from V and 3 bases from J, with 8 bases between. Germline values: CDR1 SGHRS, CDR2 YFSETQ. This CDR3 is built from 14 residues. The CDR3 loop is CASSLDRPTDTQYF. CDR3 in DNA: TGCGCCAGCAGCTTGGACAGGCCTACAGATACGCAGTATTTT.

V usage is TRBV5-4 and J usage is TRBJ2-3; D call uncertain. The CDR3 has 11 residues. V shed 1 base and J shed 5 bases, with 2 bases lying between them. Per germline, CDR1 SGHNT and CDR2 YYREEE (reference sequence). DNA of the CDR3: TGTGCCAGCAGCTTGCTAGATACGCAGTATTTT. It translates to CASSLLDTQYF. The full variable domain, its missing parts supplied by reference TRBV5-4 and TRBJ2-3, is ETGVTQSPTHLIKTRGQQVTLRCSSQSGHNTVSWYQQALGQGPQFIFQYYREEENGRGNFPPRFSGLQFPNYSSELNVNALELDDSALYLCASSLLDTQYFGPGTRLTVL.

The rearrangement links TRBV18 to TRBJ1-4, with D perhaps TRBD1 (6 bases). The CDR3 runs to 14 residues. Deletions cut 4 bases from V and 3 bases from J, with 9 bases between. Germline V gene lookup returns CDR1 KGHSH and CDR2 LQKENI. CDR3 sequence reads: CASSLDRSNEKLFF. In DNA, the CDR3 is TGTGCCAGCTCACTGGACAGATCTAATGAAAAACTGTTTTTT.

CDR3 bases: TGTGCCAGCAGCGCATCGGGGGGCAGGGAGGCTTTCTTT. This gives the protein CASSASGGREAFF. This chain joins TRBV7-9 and TRBJ1-1, with a tentative D call TRBD1 (6 bases). Looked up from germline, CDR1 is SEHNR and CDR2 is FQNEAQ (reference sequence). V lost 5 bases and J lost 11, with 18 bases in between. The CDR3 has 13 amino acids. Full variable domain (remainder filled in from reference TRBV7-9 and TRBJ1-1): DTGVSQNPRHKITKRGQNVTFRCDPISEHNRLYWYRQTLGQGPEFLTYFQNEAQLEKSRLLSDRFSAERPKGSFSTLEIQRTEQGDSAMYLCASSASGGREAFFGQGTRLTVV.

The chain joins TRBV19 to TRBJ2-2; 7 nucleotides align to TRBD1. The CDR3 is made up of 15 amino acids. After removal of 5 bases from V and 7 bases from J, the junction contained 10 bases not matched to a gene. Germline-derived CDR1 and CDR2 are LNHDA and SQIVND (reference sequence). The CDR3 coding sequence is TGTGCCAGTAGTGCCGCAAGACAGGGAAACGGGGAGCTGTTTTTT. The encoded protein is CASSAARQGNGELFF.

The CDR3 reads CASSPEPILTSGALFEQFF. The CDR3 DNA is TGTGCCAGCAGCCCGGAGCCCATACTGACTAGCGGGGCGCTATTTGAGCAGTTCTTC. V gene TRBV7-4 combines with J gene TRBJ2-1; 11 nucleotides agree with TRBD2. Germline CDR1 is SGHVT and CDR2 is SQSDAQ. V lost 5 bases, J lost 9 bases, and 21 bases stayed unmatched. The CDR3 sequence is 19 residues long.

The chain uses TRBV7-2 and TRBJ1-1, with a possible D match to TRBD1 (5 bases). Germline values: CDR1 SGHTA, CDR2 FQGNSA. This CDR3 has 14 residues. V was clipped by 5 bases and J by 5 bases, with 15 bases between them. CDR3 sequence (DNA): TGTGCCAGCAGCCTCGGCGGGGGAGGGACTGAAGCTTTCTTT. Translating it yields CASSLGGGGTEAFF.

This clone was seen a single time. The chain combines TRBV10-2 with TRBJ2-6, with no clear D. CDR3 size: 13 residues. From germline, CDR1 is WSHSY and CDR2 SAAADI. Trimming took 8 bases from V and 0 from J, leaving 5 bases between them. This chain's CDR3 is CASLDSGANVLTF. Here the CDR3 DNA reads TGCGCCAGCCTAGACTCTGGGGCCAACGTCCTGACTTTC.

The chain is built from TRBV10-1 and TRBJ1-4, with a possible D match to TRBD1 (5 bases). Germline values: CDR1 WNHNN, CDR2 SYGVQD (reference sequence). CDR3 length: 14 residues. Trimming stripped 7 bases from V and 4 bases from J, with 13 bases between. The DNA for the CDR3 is TGCGCCAGCACCAAAGGGGATTATAATGAAAAACTGTTTTTT. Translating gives CASTKGDYNEKLFF.

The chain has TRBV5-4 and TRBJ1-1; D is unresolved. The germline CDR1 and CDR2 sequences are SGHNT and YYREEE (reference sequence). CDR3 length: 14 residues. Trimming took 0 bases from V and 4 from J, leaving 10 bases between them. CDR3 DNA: TGTGCCAGCAGCTTGGGAATAGAGGGCACTGAAGCTTTCTTT. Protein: CASSLGIEGTEAFF. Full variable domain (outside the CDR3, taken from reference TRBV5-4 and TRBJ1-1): ETGVTQSPTHLIKTRGQQVTLRCSSQSGHNTVSWYQQALGQGPQFIFQYYREEENGRGNFPPRFSGLQFPNYSSELNVNALELDDSALYLCASSLGIEGTEAFFGQGTRLTVV.

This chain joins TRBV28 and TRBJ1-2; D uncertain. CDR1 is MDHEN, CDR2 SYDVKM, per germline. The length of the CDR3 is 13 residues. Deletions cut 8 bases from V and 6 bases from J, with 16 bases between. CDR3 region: CASGEANIDGYTF. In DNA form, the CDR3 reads TGTGCCAGCGGAGAGGCCAATATTGATGGCTACACCTTC.

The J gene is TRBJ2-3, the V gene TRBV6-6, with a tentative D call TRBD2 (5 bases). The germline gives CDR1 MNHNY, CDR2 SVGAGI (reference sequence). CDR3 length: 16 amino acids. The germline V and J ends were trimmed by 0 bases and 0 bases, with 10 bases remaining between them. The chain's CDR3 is CASSYSGGSSTDTQYF. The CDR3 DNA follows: TGTGCCAGCAGTTACTCGGGCGGGTCTAGCACAGATACGCAGTATTTT.

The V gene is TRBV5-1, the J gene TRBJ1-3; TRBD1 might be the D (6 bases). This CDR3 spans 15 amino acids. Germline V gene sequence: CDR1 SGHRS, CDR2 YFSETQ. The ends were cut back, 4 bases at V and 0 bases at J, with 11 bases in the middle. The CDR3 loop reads CASSPGDISGNTIYF. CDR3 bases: TGCGCCAGCAGCCCCGGGGACATCTCTGGAAACACCATATATTTT.

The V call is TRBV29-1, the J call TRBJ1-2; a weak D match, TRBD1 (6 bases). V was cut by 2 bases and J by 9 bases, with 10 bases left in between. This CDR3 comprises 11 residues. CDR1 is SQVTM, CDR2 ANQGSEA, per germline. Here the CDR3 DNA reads TGCAGCGTTGAATATCAGGGGAGCTACACCTTC. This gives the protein CSVEYQGSYTF.

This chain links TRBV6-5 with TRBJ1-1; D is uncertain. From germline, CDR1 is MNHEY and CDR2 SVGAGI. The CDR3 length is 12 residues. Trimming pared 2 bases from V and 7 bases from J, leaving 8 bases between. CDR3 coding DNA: TGTGCCAGCAGTTACCTGACTCGTGAAGCTTTCTTT. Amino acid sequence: CASSYLTREAFF.

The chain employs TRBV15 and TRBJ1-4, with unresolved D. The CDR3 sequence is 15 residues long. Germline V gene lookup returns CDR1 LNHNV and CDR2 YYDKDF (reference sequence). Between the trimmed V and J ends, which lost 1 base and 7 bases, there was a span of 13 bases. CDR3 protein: CATSRVVISSEKLFF. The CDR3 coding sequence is TGTGCCACCAGCAGAGTAGTCATCTCGAGTGAAAAACTGTTTTTT.

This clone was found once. CDR3 in amino acids: CASRGRSTDTQYF. CDR3 DNA: TGTGCCAGCCGAGGCCGTAGCACAGATACGCAGTATTTT. The chain employs TRBV2 and TRBJ2-3, with D unclear. With 8 bases removed from V and 0 bases from J, the gap between germline ends came to 9 bases. This CDR3 spans 13 amino acids. Germline CDR1 SNHLY, CDR2 FYNNEI.

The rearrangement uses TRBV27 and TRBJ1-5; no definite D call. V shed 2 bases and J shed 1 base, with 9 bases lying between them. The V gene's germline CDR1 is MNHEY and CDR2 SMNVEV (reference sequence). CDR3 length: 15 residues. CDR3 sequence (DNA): TGTGCCAGCAGTTTAGTATGGCAAAGCAATCAGCCCCAGCATTTT. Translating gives CASSLVWQSNQPQHF.

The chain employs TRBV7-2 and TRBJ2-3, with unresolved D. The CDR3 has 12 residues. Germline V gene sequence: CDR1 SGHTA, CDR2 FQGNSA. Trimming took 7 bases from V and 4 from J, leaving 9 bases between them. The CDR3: CASNQNPDTQYF. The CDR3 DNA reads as TGTGCCAGCAACCAGAACCCAGATACGCAGTATTTT.

CDR3 DNA: TGTGCCAGCAGTATAGTCTTATTCGCTGAAGCTTTCTTT. This codes for CASSIVLFAEAFF. The rearrangement uses TRBV2 and TRBJ1-1; D gene ambiguous. Trimming removed 5 bases at V and 6 bases at J, with 13 bases between. Germline CDR1 SNHLY, CDR2 FYNNEI. The length of the CDR3 is 13 residues.

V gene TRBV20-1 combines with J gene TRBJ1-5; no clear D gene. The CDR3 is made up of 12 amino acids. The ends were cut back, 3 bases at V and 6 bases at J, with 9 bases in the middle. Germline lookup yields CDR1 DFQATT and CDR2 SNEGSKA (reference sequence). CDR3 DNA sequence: TGCAGTGCTAGTCAGGAGGGTCAGCCCCAGCATTTT. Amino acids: CSASQEGQPQHF.

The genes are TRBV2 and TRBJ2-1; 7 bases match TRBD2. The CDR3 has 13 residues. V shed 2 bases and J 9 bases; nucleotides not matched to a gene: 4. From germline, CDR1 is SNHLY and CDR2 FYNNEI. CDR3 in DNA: TGTGCCAGCAGTGAAAGTGGGGGGGGTGAGCAGTTCTTC. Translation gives CASSESGGGEQFF.

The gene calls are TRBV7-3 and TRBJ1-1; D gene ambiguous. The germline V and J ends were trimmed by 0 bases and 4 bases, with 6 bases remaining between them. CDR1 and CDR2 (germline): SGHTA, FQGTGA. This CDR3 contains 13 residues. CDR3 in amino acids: CASSLTGSTEAFF. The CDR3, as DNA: TGTGCCAGCAGCTTAACCGGGAGCACTGAAGCTTTCTTT.

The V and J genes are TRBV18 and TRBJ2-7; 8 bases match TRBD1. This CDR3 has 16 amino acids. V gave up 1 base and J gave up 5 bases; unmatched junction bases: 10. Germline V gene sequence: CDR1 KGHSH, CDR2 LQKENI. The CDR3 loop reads CASSPLPRGRIDEQYF. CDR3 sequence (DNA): TGTGCCAGCTCACCACTCCCCAGGGGGCGCATCGACGAGCAGTACTTC.

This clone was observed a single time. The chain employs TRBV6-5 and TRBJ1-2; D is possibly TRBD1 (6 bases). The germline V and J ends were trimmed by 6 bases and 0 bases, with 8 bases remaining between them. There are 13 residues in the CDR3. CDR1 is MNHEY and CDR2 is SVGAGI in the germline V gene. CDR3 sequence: CASRDSTNYGYTF. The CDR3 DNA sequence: TGTGCCAGCAGGGACAGTACTAACTATGGCTACACCTTC.

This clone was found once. The CDR3 loop is CASSQGLAGGYNEQFF. CDR3 coding DNA: TGTGCCAGCAGCCAGGGACTAGCGGGGGGTTATAATGAGCAGTTCTTC. The chain links TRBV3-1 (or the pseudogene TRBV3-2) to TRBJ2-1, with TRBD2 matching 15 bases. The V segment lost 3 bases and the J segment 7 bases; nucleotides outside the gene matches: 4. Germline CDR1 reads LGHDT; CDR2 reads YNNKEL (reference sequence). The CDR3 is 16 residues long.